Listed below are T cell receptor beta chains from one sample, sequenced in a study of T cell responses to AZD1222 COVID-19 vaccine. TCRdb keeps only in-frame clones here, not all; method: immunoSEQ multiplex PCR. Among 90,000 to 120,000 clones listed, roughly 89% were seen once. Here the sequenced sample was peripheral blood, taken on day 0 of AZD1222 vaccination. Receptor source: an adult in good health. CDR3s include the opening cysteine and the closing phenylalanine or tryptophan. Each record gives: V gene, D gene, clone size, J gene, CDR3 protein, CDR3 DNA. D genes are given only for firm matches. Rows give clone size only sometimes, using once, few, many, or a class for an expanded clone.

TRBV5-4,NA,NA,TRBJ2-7,CASSLDFHEQYF,TGTGCCAGCAGCTTGGACTTCCACGAGCAGTACTTC
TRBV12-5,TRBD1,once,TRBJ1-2,CASGEPGGGREVQGYTF,TGTGCTAGTGGGGAGCCAGGGGGTGGCAGGGAAGTACAGGGCTACACCTTC
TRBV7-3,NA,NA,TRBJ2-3,CASSLGRDTQYF,TGTGCCAGCAGCTTAGGGAGAGATACGCAGTATTTT
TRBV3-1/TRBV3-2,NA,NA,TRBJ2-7,CASSQDPGRDSLLSEQYF,TGTGCCAGCAGCCAAGATCCGGGGAGGGACAGCCTATTGAGTGAGCAGTACTTC
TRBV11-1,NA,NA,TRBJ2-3,CASSLGLGVGTDTQYF,TGTGCCAGCAGCTTAGGGCTCGGAGTGGGAACAGATACGCAGTATTTT
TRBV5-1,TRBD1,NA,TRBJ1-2,CASSLATGGGYTF,TGCGCCAGCAGCTTGGCCACAGGGGGCGGCTACACCTTC
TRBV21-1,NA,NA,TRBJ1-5,CASSNSTGDSNQPQHF,TGTGCCAGCAGCAATTCAACAGGCGATAGCAATCAGCCCCAGCATTTT
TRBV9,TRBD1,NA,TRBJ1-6,CASSTGTGRVSSPLHF,TGTGCCAGCAGCACCGGGACAGGGAGGGTGTCTTCACCCCTCCACTTT
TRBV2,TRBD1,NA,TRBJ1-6,CASTGTGGPNSPLHF,TGTGCCAGCACGGGAACAGGGGGTCCGAATTCACCCCTCCACTTT
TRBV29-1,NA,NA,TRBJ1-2,CSAQTLLTGSSYGYTF,TGCAGCGCCCAAACCCTTTTGACAGGATCGAGCTATGGCTACACCTTC
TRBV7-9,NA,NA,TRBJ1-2,CASSLVPGLDYGYTF,TGTGCCAGCAGCTTAGTGCCAGGGCTGGACTATGGCTACACCTTC
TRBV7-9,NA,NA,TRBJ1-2,CASSLGNAGYTF,TGTGCCAGCAGCTTAGGGAATGCTGGCTACACCTTC
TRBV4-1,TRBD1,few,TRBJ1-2,CASRLTGTGGADYGYTF,TGCGCCAGCAGGCTGACCGGGACAGGGGGCGCCGACTATGGCTACACCTTC
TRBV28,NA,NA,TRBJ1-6,CASSLNLRWTPLHF,TGTGCCAGCAGTCTAAACCTCAGGTGGACACCCCTCCACTTT
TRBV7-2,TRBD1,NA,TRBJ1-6,CATQGGDSYNSPLHF,TGTGCAACACAGGGGGGGGACTCCTATAATTCACCCCTCCACTTT
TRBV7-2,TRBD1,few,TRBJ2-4,CASSLGGTGPKNIQYF,TGTGCCAGCAGCTTAGGGGGGACAGGCCCCAAAAACATTCAGTACTTC
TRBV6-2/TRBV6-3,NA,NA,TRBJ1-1,CASSPYKEAFF,TGTGCCAGCAGCCCTTACAAGGAAGCTTTCTTT
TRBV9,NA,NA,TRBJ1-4,CASSVGELRANEKLFF,TGTGCCAGCAGCGTAGGGGAATTAAGGGCGAATGAAAAACTGTTTTTT